This paragraph covers one TCR beta chain sequence. Antigen specificity is unknown. The data were obtained in a study of cytomegalovirus exposure and HLA in healthy donors. General study results and limits: In a later analysis, TCR beta V- and J-gene trimming showed a link to a missense DCLRE1C variant. The authors excluded some V segments, including TRBV6-2 and TRBV6-3, as indistinguishable. Common viral pathogens seemed to be connected with several of the most significant clusters, according to a later analysis. In an earlier analysis, productive rearrangement rates for most beta V segments clustered near 87% or 30%.

CDR1 is SGHRS, CDR2 YFSETQ, per germline. CDR3 length: 13 amino acids. Both 60 Vbeta primers and 13 Jbeta primers went into the PCR. Profiling relied on immunoSEQ multiplex PCR, and the TCRdb table lists in-frame clones only, not all of them. The data show approximately 150,000 clones, just under 75% seen once. The clonotype comes from a woman younger than 30 in good health and CMV-seronegative. Sequenced material: PBMCs. The chain couples TRBV5-1 to TRBJ2-5; TRBD1 matches 10 bases. The end of the DNA fits TRBJ2-7 better, so the J call may be wrong. CDR3 bases: TGCGCCAGCAGCTGGACAGGGGGGTACGAGCAGTACTTC. The encoded protein is CASSWTGGYEQYF.